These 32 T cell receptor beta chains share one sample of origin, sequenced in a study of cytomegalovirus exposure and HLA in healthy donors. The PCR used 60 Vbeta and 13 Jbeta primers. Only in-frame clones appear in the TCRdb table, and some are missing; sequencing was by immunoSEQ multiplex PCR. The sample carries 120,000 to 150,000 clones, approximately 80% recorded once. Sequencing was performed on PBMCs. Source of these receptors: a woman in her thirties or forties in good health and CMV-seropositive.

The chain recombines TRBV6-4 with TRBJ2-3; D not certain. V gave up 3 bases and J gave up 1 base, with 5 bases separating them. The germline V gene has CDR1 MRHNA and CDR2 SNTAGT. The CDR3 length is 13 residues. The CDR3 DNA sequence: TGTGCCAGCAGTGAACGGGGCACAGATACGCAGTATTTT. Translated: CASSERGTDTQYF.

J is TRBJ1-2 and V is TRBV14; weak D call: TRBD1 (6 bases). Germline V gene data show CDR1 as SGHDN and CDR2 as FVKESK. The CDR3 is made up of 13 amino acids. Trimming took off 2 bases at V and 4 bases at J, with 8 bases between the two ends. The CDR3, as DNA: TGTGCCAGCAGCCAACCGGACAGCTATGGCTACACCTTC. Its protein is CASSQPDSYGYTF.

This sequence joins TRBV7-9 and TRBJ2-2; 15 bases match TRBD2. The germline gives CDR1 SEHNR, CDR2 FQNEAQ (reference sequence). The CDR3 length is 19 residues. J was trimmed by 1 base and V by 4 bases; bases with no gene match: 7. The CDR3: CASSSEPGLAGGNTGELFF. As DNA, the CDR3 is TGTGCCAGCAGCTCAGAACCGGGACTAGCGGGGGGGAACACCGGGGAGCTGTTTTTT.

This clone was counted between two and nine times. CDR3 coding DNA: TGTGCCAGTAGTAGCGGGCTAATTAATGAGCAGTTCTTC. Its protein is CASSSGLINEQFF. The V call is TRBV19, the J call TRBJ2-1; tentatively, D is TRBD2 (5 bases). Trimming pared 4 bases from V and 7 bases from J, leaving 11 bases between. Germline CDR1 LNHDA, CDR2 SQIVND (reference sequence). The CDR3 contains 13 residues.

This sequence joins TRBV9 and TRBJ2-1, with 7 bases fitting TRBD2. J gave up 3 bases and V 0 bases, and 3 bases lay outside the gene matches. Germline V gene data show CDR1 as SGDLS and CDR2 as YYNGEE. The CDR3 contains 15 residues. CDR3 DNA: TGTGCCAGCAGCGTAGATGGGGGGGACTACAATGAGCAGTTCTTC. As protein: CASSVDGGDYNEQFF.

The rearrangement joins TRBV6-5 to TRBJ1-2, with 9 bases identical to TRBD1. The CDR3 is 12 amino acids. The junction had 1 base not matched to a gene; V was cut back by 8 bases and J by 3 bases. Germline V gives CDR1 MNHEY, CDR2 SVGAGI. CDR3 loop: CASGDRDYGYTF. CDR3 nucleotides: TGTGCCAGCGGGGACAGGGACTATGGCTACACCTTC.

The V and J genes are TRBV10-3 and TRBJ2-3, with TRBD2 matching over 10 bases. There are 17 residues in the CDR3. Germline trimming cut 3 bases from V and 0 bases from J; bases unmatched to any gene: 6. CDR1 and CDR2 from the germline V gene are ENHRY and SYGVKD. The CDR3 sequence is CAISERTSGTSTDTQYF. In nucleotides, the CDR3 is TGTGCCATCAGTGAAAGGACTAGCGGTACTAGCACAGATACGCAGTATTTT.

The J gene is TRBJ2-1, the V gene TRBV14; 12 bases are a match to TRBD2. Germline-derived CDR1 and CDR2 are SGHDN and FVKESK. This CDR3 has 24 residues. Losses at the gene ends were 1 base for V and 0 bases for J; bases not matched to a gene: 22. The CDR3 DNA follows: TGTGCCAGCAGCCAAGGCTCCTCTTCCCATACGGGACTAGCGGGCGAGAACTCCTACAATGAGCAGTTCTTC. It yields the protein CASSQGSSSHTGLAGENSYNEQFF.

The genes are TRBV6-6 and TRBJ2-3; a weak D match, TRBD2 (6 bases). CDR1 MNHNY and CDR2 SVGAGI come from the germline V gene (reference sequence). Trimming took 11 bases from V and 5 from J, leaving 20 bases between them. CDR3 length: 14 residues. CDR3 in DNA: TGTGCCGGTAACGGGGGAGAGAACGGAGATACGCAGTATTTT. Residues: CAGNGGENGDTQYF.

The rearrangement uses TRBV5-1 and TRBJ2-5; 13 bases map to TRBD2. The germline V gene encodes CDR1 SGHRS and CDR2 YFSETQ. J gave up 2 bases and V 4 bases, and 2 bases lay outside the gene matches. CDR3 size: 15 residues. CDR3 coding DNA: TGCGCCAGCAGCGAACTAGCGGGAGGGCAAGAGACCCAGTACTTC. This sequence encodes CASSELAGGQETQYF.

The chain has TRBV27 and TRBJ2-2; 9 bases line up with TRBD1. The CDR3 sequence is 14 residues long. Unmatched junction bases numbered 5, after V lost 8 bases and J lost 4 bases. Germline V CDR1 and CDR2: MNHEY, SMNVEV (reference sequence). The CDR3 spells CASGKDRGTGELFF. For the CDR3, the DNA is TGTGCCAGCGGCAAGGACAGGGGCACCGGGGAGCTGTTTTTT.

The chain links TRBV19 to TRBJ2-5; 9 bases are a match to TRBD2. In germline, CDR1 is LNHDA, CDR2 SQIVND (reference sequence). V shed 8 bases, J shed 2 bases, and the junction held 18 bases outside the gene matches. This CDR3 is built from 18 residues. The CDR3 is CASALLYTSGQKQETQYF. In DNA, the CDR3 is TGTGCCAGTGCCCTCCTTTACACTAGCGGGCAAAAACAAGAGACCCAGTACTTC.

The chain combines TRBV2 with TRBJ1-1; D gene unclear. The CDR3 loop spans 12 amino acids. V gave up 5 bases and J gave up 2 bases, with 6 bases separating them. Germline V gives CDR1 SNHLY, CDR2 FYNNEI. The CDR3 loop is CASSTDNTEAFF. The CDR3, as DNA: TGTGCCAGCAGTACAGATAACACTGAAGCTTTCTTT.

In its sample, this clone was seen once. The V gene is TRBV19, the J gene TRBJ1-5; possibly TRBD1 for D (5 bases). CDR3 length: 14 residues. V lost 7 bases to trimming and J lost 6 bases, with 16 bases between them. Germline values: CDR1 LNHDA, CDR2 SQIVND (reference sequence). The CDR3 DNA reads TGTGCCAGTACCACCACCGGGGGTGTTCAGCCCCAGCATTTT. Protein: CASTTTGGVQPQHF.

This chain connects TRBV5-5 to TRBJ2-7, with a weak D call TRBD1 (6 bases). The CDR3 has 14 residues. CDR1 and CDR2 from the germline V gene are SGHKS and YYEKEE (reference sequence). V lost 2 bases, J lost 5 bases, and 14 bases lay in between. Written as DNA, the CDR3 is TGTGCCAGCAGCTTAACAGGGTGGTCGGACGAGCAGTACTTC. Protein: CASSLTGWSDEQYF.

The CDR3 DNA follows: TGTGCCAGCAGTGAATCAAGGAGGGGCCCTGGAAACACCATATATTTT. Its translation: CASSESRRGPGNTIYF. This chain links TRBV25-1 with TRBJ1-3; D might be TRBD1 (5 bases). Per the germline V gene, CDR1 is MGHDK and CDR2 is SYGVNS. Deletions cut 1 base from V and 2 bases from J, with 12 bases between. This CDR3 contains 16 residues.

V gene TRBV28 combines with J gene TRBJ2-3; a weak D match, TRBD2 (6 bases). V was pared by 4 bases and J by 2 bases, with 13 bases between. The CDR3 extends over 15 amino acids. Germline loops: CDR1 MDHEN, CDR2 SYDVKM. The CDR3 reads CASSSPTGVTDTQYF. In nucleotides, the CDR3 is TGTGCCAGCAGTTCCCCTACGGGGGTCACAGATACGCAGTATTTT.

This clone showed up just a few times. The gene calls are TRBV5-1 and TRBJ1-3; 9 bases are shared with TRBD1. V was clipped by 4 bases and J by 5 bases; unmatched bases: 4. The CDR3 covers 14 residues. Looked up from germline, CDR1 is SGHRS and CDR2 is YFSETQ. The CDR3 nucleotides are TGCGCCAGCAGCCCTGGGACAGGGCGAAACACCATATATTTT. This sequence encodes CASSPGTGRNTIYF. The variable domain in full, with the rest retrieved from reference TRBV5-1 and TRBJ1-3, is KAGVTQTPRYLIKTRGQQVTLSCSPISGHRSVSWYQQTPGQGLQFLFEYFSETQRNKGNFPGRFSGRQFSNSRSEMNVSTLELGDSALYLCASSPGTGRNTIYFGEGSWLTVV.

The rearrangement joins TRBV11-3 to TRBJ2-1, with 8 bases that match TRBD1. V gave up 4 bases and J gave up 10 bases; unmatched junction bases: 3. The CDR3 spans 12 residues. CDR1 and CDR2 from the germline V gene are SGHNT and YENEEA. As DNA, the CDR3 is TGTGCCAGCAGCTCCCGGGACAGGGAGCAGTTCTTC. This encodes CASSSRDREQFF. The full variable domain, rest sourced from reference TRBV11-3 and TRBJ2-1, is EAGVVQSPRYKIIEKKQPVAFWCNPISGHNTLYWYLQNLGQGPELLIRYENEEAVDDSQLPKDRFSAERLKGVDSTLKIQPAELGDSAVYLCASSSRDREQFFGPGTRLTVL.

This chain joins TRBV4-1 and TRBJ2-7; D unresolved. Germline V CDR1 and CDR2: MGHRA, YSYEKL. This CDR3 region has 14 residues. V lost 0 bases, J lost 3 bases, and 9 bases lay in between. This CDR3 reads CASSQDPRHYEQYF. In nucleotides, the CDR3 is TGCGCCAGCAGCCAAGATCCAAGACACTACGAGCAGTACTTC.

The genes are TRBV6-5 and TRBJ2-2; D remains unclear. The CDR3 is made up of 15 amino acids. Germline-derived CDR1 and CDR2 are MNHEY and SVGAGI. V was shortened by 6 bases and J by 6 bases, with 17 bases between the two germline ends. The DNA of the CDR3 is TGTGCCAGCAGCCCCGCTCAACTCCGTGCCGGGGAGCTGTTTTTT. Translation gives CASSPAQLRAGELFF.

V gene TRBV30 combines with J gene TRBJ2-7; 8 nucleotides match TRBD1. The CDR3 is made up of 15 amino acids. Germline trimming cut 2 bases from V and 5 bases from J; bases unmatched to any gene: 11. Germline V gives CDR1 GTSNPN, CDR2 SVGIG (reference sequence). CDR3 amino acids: CAWSTKSGGLDEQYF. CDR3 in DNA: TGTGCCTGGAGTACTAAATCAGGGGGCCTCGACGAGCAGTACTTC. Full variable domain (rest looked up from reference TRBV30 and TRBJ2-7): SQTIHQWPATLVQPVGSPLSLECTVEGTSNPNLYWYRQAAGRGLQLLFYSVGIGQISSEVPQNLSASRPQDRQFILSSKKLLLSDSGFYLCAWSTKSGGLDEQYFGPGTRLTVT.

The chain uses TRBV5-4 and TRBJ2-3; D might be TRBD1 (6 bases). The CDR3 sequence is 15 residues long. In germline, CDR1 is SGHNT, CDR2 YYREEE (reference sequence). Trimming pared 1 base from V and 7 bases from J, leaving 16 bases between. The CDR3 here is CASSLTGQGKNTQYF. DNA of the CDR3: TGTGCCAGCAGCTTGACTGGCCAGGGGAAAAATACGCAGTATTTT.

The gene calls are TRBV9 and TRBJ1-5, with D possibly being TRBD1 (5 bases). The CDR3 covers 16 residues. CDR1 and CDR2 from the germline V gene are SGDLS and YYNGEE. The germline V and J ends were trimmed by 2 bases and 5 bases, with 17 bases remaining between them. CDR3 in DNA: TGTGCCAGCAGCGTGGGGGGAGGAGACATTCATCAGCCCCAGCATTTT. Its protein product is CASSVGGGDIHQPQHF.

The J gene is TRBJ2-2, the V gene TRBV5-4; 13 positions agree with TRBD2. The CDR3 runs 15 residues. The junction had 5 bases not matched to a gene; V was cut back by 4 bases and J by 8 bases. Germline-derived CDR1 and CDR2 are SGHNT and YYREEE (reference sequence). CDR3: CASSTRTSGSGELFF. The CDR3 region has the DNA TGTGCCAGCAGCACCCGGACTAGCGGGAGTGGGGAGCTGTTTTTT.

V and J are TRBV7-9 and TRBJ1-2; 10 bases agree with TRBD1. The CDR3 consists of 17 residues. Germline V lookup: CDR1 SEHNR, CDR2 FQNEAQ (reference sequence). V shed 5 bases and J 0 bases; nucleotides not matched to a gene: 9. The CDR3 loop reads CASSLTTGGLTNYGYTF. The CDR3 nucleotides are TGTGCCAGCAGCCTGACGACAGGGGGCCTCACTAACTATGGCTACACCTTC. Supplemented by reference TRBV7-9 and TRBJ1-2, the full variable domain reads DTGVSQNPRHKITKRGQNVTFRCDPISEHNRLYWYRQTLGQGPEFLTYFQNEAQLEKSRLLSDRFSAERPKGSFSTLEIQRTEQGDSAMYLCASSLTTGGLTNYGYTFGSGTRLTVV.

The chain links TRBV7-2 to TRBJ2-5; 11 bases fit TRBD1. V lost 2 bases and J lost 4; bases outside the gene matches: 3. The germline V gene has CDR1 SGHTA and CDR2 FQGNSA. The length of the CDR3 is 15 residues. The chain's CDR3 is CASSLRTGGPETQYF. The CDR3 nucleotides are TGTGCCAGCAGCTTAAGGACAGGGGGCCCAGAGACCCAGTACTTC. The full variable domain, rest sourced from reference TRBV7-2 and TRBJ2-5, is GAGVSQSPSNKVTEKGKDVELRCDPISGHTALYWYRQSLGQGLEFLIYFQGNSAPDKSGLPSDRFSAERTGGSVSTLTIQRTQQEDSAVYLCASSLRTGGPETQYFGPGTRLLVL.

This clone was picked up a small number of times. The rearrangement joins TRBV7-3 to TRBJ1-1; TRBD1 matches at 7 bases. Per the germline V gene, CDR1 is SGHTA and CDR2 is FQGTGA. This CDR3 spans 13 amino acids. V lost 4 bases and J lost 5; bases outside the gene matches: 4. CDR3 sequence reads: CASSYRGTTEAFF. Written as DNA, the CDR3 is TGTGCCAGCAGCTACAGGGGAACGACTGAAGCTTTCTTT.

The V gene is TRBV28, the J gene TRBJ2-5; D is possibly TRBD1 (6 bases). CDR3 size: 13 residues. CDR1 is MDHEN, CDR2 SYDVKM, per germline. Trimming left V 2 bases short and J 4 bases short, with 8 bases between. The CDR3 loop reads CASSLGGLETQYF. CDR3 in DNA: TGTGCCAGCAGTTTAGGGGGCCTAGAGACCCAGTACTTC.

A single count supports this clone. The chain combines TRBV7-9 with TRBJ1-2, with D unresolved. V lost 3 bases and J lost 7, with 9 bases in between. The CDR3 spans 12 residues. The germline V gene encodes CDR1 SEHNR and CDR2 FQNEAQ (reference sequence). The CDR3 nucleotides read TGTGCCAGCAGCTTCCAAGGAGGTGGCTACACCTTC. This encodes CASSFQGGGYTF.

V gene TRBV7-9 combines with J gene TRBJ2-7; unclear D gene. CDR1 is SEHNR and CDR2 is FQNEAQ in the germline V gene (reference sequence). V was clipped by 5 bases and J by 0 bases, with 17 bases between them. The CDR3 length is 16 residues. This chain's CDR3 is CASSATISFSSYEQYF. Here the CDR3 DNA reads TGTGCCAGCAGCGCAACGATCAGTTTCAGCTCCTACGAGCAGTACTTC.

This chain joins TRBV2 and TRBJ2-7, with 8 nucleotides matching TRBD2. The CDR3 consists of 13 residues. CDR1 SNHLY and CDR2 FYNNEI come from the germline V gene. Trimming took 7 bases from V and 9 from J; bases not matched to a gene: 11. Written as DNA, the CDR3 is TGTGCCAGCACGAAGCGGGAGCTGGTAGGGCAGTACTTC. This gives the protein CASTKRELVGQYF.